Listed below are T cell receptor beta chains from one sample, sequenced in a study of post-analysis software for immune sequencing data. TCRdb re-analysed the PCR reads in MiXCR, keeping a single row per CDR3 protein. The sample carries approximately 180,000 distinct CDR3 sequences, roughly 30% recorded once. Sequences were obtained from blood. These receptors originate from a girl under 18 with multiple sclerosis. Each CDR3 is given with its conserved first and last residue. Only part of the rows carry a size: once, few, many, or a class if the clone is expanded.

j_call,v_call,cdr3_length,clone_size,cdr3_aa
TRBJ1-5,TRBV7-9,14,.,CASSLTGRDQPQHF
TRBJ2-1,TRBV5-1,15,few,CASSGSVSSYNEQFF
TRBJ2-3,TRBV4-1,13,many,CASSPSGGSTQYF
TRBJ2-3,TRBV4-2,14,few,CASSQVPLTDTQYF
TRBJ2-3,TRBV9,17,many,CASSVEGGGSAADTQYF
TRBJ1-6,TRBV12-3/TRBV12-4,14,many,CASSLSSNNSPLHF
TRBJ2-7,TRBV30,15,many,CAWREPDFSPYEQYF
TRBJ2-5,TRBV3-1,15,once,CASNQQKTSGETQYF
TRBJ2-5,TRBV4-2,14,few,CASSQVAGGKTQYF
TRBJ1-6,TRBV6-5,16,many,CASSRDDNRDNSPLHF
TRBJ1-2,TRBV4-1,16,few,CASSQGDGANPYGHTF
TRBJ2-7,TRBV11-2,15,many,CASSPGTVKAYEQYF
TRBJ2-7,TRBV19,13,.,CASRRGRAYEQYF
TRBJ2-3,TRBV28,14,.,CASGRSQTTDTQYF
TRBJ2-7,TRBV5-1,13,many,CASSSSVFNEQYF
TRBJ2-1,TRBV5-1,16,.,CASSSNRPASYNEQFF
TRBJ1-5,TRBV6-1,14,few,CASSVTPTNQPQHF
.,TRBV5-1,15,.,CASSSGWDSYNEQYF
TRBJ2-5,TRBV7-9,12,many,CASSPFPDEQYF
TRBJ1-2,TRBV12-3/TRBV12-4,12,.,CATNRGNYGYTF
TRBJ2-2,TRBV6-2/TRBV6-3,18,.,CASSYYLTSGSYTGELFF
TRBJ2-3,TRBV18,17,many,CATASFEASGNTDTQYF
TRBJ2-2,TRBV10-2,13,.,CASTEQGIGVLFF
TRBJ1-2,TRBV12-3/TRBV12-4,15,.,CASSFSDTSNYGYTF
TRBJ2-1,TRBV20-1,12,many,CSAPTAGNEQFF
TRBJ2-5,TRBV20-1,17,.,CSARAGASGGRVETQYF
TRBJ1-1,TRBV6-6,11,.,CASSPLTEAFF
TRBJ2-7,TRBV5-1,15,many,CASSLEGLGSYEQYF
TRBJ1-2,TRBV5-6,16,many,CASSLAYRLEDYGYTF
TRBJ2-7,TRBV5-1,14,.,CASSSTQGSYEQYF
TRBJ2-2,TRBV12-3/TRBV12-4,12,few,CASSPRTGELFF
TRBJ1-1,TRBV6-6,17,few,CASSYSTLGDTYTEAFF
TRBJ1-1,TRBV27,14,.,CARSGLMHNTEAFF
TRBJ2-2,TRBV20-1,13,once,CSASRPTGGELFF
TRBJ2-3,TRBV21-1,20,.,CASNPERPSLQTASTDTQYF
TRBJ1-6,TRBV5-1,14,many,CASSSASGNSPLHF
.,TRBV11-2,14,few,CASSLAAGTYEQYF
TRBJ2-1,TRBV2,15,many,CASSRTGTIFDEQFF
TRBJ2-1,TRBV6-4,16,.,CASSPSGRAGRNEQFF
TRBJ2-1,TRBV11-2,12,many,CASTLGTDEQFF
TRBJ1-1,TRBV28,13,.,CASSPNLGAEAYF
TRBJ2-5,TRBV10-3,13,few,CATKRHLQETQYF
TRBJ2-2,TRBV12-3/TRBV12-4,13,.,CASSGSGRGELFF
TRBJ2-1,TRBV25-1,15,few,CASSAPDDRPSEQFF
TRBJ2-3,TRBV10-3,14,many,CASLQGRGTDTQYF
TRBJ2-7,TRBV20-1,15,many,CSARDRGGSQHEQYF
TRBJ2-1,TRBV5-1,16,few,CASSFLISIRINEQFF
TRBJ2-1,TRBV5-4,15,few,CASSLDGTSYNEQFF
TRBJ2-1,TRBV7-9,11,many,CASHFGWEQFF
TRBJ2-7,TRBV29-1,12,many,CSVLAVQLTQYF